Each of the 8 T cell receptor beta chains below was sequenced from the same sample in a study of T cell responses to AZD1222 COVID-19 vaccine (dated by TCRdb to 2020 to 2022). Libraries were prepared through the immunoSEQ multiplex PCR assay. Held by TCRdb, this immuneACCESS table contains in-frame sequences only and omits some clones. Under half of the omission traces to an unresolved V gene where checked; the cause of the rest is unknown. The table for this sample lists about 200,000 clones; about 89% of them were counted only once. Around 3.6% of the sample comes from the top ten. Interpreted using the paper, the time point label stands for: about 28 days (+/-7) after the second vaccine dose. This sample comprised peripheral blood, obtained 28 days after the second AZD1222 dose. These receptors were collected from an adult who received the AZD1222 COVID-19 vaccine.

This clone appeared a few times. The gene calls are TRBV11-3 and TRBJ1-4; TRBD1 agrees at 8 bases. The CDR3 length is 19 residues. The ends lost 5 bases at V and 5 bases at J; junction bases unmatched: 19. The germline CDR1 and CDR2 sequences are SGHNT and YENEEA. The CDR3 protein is CASSLTGQGFSAANEKLFF. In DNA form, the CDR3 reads TGTGCCAGCAGCCTGACTGGACAGGGTTTTTCAGCCGCGAATGAAAAACTGTTTTTT. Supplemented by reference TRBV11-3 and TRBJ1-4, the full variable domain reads EAGVVQSPRYKIIEKKQPVAFWCNPISGHNTLYWYLQNLGQGPELLIRYENEEAVDDSQLPKDRFSAERLKGVDSTLKIQPAELGDSAVYLCASSLTGQGFSAANEKLFFGSGTQLSVL.

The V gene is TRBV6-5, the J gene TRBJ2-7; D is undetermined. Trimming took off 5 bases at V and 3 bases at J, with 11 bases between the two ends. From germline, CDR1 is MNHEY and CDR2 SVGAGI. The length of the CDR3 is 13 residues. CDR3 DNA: TGTGCCAGCAGTCCGGACGGAGACTACGAGCAGTACTTC. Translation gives CASSPDGDYEQYF.

CDR3 sequence: CASSVSSGTGDTEAFF. The DNA of the CDR3 is TGTGCCAGCAGCGTCTCATCCGGGACAGGGGATACTGAAGCTTTCTTT. The chain links TRBV9 to TRBJ1-1; 10 nucleotides align to TRBD1. The CDR3 is made up of 16 amino acids. Unmatched junction bases numbered 9, after V lost 2 bases and J lost 5 bases. Germline V gene sequence: CDR1 SGDLS, CDR2 YYNGEE.

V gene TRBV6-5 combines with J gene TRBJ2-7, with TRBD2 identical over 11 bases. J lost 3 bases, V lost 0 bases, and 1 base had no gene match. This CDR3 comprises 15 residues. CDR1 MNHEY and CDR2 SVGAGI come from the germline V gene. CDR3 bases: TGTGCCAGCAGTTACTCTAGCGGGAGGGTCTACGAGCAGTACTTC. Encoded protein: CASSYSSGRVYEQYF.

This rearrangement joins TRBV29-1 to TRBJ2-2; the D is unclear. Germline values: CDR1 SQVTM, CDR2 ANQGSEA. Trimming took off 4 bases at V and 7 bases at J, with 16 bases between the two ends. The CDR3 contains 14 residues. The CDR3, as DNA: TGCAGCGTTGGAGGTCCGGGTTCGGGCGGGGAGCTGTTTTTT. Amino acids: CSVGGPGSGGELFF.

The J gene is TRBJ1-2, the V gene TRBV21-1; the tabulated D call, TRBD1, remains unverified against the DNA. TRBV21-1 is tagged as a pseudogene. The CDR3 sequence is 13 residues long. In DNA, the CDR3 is TGTGCCAGCAGTGGTCGCAGTAACTATGGCTACACCTTC. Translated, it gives CASSGRSNYGYTF.

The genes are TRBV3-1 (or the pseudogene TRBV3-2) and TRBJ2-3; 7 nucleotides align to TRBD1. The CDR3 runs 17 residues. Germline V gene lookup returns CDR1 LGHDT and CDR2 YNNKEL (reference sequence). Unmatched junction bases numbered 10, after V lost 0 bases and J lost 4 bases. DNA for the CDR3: TGTGCCAGCAGCCAAGAAATCGTAGGGGGCGGATCAGATACGCAGTATTTT. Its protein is CASSQEIVGGGSDTQYF.

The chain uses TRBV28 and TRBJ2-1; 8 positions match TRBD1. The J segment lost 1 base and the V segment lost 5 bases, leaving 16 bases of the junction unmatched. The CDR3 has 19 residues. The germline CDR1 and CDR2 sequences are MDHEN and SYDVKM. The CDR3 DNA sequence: TGTGCCAGCAGTGCCACCACCGGGACAGGCCGCGGGTCCTACAATGAGCAGTTCTTC. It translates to CASSATTGTGRGSYNEQFF.